One sample yielded the 14 T cell receptor beta chains listed below, sequenced in a study of beta chain features in type 1 diabetes. The entirety of the isolated RNA underwent reverse transcription, so expressed TCRB transcripts were sequenced. Only in-frame clones appear in the TCRdb table, and some are missing; sequencing was by immunoSEQ multiplex PCR. Of roughly 170,000 clones in the sample, about 13% were seen once. The specimen was central memory CD4+ T cells from blood. The receptors were sampled from a woman aged 18-29 years in good health.

This clone appeared a few times. The J gene is TRBJ2-1, the V gene TRBV5-1, with TRBD2 identical over 14 bases. Losses at the gene ends were 5 bases for V and 9 bases for J; bases not matched to a gene: 4. Germline lookup yields CDR1 SGHRS and CDR2 YFSETQ. There are 14 residues in the CDR3. CDR3 protein: CASRGLAGDVEQFF. The DNA of the CDR3 is TGCGCCAGCAGGGGACTAGCGGGAGATGTTGAGCAGTTCTTC.

This clone appeared a few times. CDR3 residues: CASRPGLDAYEQYF. The CDR3 region has the DNA TGTGCCAGCAGGCCGGGACTAGATGCCTACGAGCAGTACTTC. The V gene is TRBV9, the J gene TRBJ2-7; 8 nucleotides agree with TRBD2. Germline CDR1 reads SGDLS; CDR2 reads YYNGEE. The CDR3 has 14 amino acids. V gave up 5 bases and J gave up 2 bases; unmatched junction bases: 6.

This clone was found a few times. This rearrangement joins TRBV29-1 to TRBJ2-1, with D possibly TRBD2 on 5 matching bases. Germline assignment: CDR1 SQVTM and CDR2 ANQGSEA. Trimming took 7 bases from V and 2 from J, leaving 18 bases between them. This CDR3 contains 15 residues. CDR3: CSGKKGRGAYNEQFF. The DNA of the CDR3 is TGCAGCGGAAAAAAAGGCCGGGGAGCCTACAATGAGCAGTTCTTC.

With regard to this clone: Distinct nucleotide sequences in the sample also encode this CDR3. The rearrangement uses TRBV9 and TRBJ2-3; TRBD2 agrees at 7 bases. CDR1 and CDR2 (germline): SGDLS, YYNGEE. The CDR3 covers 15 residues. V shed 0 bases, J shed 1 base, and the junction held 2 bases outside the gene matches. CDR3 amino acids: CASSVDGRGTDTQYF. In nucleotides, the CDR3 is TGTGCCAGCAGCGTAGATGGGAGGGGCACAGATACGCAGTATTTT.

A remark on this clone: A read error may produce the germline difference seen at one junction end. This chain connects TRBV7-7 to TRBJ2-7; 9 bases are a match to TRBD1. The CDR3 consists of 15 residues. CDR1 is SSHAT and CDR2 is FNYEAQ in the germline V gene (reference sequence). CDR3: CASTLPGQGFYEQYF. The DNA of the CDR3 is TGTGCTAGCACTCTACCGGGACAGGGTTTCTACGAGCAGTACTTC.

This clone was seen a handful of times. Other DNA variants within this sample encode the same CDR3. The chain has TRBV5-1 and TRBJ1-1; no clear D. The CDR3 runs 13 residues. Trimming cost V 0 bases and J 2 bases, with 5 bases left between them. Germline CDR1 reads SGHRS; CDR2 reads YFSETQ. For the CDR3, the DNA is TGCGCCAGCAGCTTGGTCGTCAACACTGAAGCTTTCTTT. Encoded protein: CASSLVVNTEAFF.

The genes are TRBV2 and TRBJ2-7, with D perhaps matching TRBD1 (5 bases). This CDR3 has 14 residues. In germline, CDR1 is SNHLY, CDR2 FYNNEI. V lost 2 bases and J lost 3, with 11 bases in between. Here the CDR3 DNA reads TGTGCCAGCAGTGAACAAGGGGCCGGCTACGAGCAGTACTTC. Its protein is CASSEQGAGYEQYF. The full variable domain, rest sourced from reference TRBV2 and TRBJ2-7, is EPEVTQTPSHQVTQMGQEVILRCVPISNHLYFYWYRQILGQKVEFLVSFYNNEISEKSEIFDDQFSVERPDGSNFTLKIRSTKLEDSAMYFCASSEQGAGYEQYFGPGTRLTVT.

The CDR3 loop is CASSQEAGSSYNEQFF. CDR3 sequence (DNA): TGTGCCAGCAGCCAAGAGGCGGGATCCTCCTACAATGAGCAGTTCTTC. The chain employs TRBV4-2 and TRBJ2-1, with D maybe TRBD2 (6 bases). The V and J ends lost 0 bases and 0 bases respectively, with 9 bases between them. Germline values: CDR1 LGHNA, CDR2 YNFKEQ. This CDR3 has 16 amino acids.

This clone showed up just a few times. V and J are TRBV4-2 and TRBJ2-3, with 9 nucleotides matching TRBD2. Germline CDR1 is LGHNA and CDR2 is YNFKEQ. V shed 3 bases and J 6 bases; nucleotides not matched to a gene: 16. This CDR3 region has 18 residues. This CDR3 reads CASSQGSGSGWGPDTQYF. The DNA of the CDR3 is TGTGCCAGCAGCCAGGGTAGCGGGAGCGGCTGGGGTCCGGATACGCAGTATTTT.

The J gene is TRBJ2-3, the V gene TRBV6-6; 10 bases align to TRBD2. CDR1 is MNHNY, CDR2 SVGAGI, per germline (reference sequence). This CDR3 has 15 amino acids. The trim removed 6 bases at V and 2 bases at J, leaving 5 bases unmatched. The chain's CDR3 is CASRGAGGITDTQYF. In nucleotides, the CDR3 is TGTGCCAGCAGGGGAGCGGGAGGGATCACAGATACGCAGTATTTT.

This clone has more than one count but fewer than ten. The CDR3 protein is CASRPDRGEAFF. As DNA, the CDR3 is TGTGCCAGCAGACCTGACAGGGGCGAAGCTTTCTTT. The J gene is TRBJ1-1, the V gene TRBV7-9; 8 bases line up with TRBD1. This CDR3 spans 12 amino acids. Germline CDR1 is SEHNR and CDR2 is FQNEAQ (reference sequence). V shed 6 bases and J 8 bases; nucleotides not matched to a gene: 5.

In its sample, this clone was seen a few times. The chain combines TRBV5-1 with TRBJ2-7; 7 nucleotides align to TRBD1. The V gene's germline CDR1 is SGHRS and CDR2 YFSETQ. Trimming took 5 bases from V and 6 from J; bases not matched to a gene: 14. This CDR3 spans 15 amino acids. The DNA for the CDR3 is TGCGCCAGCAGAAGAACCACAGGGGAGTTCGGCGAGCAGTACTTC. It encodes CASRRTTGEFGEQYF.

The table lists this clone with a count of one. The rearrangement uses TRBV6-5 and TRBJ2-7, with D possibly matching TRBD2 (5 bases). CDR3 length equals 12 residues. Germline CDR1 and CDR2: MNHEY and SVGAGI. Trimming pared 4 bases from V and 4 bases from J, leaving 8 bases between. DNA of the CDR3: TGTGCCAGCAGTTTCAGAGGGTACGAGCAGTACTTC. Amino acid sequence: CASSFRGYEQYF.

The chain has TRBV18 and TRBJ2-7, with 9 bases lining up with TRBD1. The CDR3 is 15 residues long. The germline gives CDR1 KGHSH, CDR2 LQKENI. V gave up 5 bases and J gave up 0 bases; unmatched junction bases: 5. The CDR3 DNA follows: TGTGCCAGCTCAACCCGGGACAGGGACTCCTACGAGCAGTACTTC. Its translation: CASSTRDRDSYEQYF.